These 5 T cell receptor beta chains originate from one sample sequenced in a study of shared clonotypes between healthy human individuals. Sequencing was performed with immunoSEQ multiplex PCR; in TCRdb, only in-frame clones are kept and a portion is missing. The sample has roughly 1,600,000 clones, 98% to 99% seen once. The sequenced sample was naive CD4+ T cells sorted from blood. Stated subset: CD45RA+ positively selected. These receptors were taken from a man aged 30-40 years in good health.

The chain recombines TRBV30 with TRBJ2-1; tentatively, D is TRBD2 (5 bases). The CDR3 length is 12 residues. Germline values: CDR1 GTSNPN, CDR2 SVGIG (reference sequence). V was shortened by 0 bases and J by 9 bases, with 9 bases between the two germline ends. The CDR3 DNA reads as TGTGCCTGGAGTGTATCGGGGTTTGAGCAGTTCTTC. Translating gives CAWSVSGFEQFF.

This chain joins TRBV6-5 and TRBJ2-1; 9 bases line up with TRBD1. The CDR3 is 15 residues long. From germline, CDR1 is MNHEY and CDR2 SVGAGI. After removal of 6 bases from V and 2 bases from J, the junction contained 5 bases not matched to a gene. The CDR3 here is CASSATGGTYNEQFF. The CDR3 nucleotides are TGTGCCAGCAGCGCGACAGGGGGAACCTACAATGAGCAGTTCTTC.

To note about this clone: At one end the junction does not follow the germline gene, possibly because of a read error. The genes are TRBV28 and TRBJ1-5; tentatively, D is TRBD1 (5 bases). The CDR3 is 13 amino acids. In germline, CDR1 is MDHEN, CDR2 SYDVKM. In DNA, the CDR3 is TGTGCCAGCAGTTTATCATCAATCGGTACAGGTAATTTT. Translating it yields CASSLSSIGTGNF.

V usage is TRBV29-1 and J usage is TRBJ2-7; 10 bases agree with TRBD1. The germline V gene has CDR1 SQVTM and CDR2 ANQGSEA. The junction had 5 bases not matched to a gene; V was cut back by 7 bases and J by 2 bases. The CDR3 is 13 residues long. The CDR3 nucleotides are TGCAGCGCGGGTGGACAGGGGGCCTACGAGCAGTACTTC. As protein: CSAGGQGAYEQYF.

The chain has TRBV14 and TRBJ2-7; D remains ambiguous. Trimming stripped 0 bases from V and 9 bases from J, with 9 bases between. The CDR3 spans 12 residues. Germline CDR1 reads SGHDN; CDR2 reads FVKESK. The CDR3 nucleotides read TGTGCCAGCAGCCAAGAACTGCTTGGGCAGTACTTC. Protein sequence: CASSQELLGQYF.